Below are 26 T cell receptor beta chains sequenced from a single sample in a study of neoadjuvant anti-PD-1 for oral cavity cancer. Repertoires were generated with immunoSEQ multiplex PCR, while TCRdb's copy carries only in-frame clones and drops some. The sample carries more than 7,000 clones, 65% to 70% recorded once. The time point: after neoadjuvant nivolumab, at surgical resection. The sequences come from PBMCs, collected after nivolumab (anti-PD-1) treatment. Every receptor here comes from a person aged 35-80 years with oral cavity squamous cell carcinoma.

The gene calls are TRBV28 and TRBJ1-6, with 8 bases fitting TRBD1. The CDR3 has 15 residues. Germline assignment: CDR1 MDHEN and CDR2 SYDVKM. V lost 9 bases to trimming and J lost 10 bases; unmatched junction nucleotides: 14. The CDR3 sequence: CASGGDRQSGSPLHF. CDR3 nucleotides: TGTGCCAGTGGAGGGGACAGGCAAAGTGGGTCACCCCTCCACTTT.

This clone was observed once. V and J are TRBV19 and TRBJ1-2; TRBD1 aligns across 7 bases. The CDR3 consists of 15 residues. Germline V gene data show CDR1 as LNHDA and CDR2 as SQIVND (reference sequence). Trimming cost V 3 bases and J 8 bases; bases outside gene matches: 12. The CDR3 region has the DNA TGTGCCAGTAGTATGGTCGGCAGGGGGTTTGAGGGCTACACCTTC. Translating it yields CASSMVGRGFEGYTF.

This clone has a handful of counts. Written as DNA, the CDR3 is TGTGCCAGCTCACCACCCCTTGGGGATCCGGCCGAGCAGTACTTC. Protein sequence: CASSPPLGDPAEQYF. The gene calls are TRBV18 and TRBJ2-7; D is unclear. Per the germline V gene, CDR1 is KGHSH and CDR2 is LQKENI. This CDR3 region has 15 residues. Deletions cut 0 bases from V and 6 bases from J, with 15 bases between.

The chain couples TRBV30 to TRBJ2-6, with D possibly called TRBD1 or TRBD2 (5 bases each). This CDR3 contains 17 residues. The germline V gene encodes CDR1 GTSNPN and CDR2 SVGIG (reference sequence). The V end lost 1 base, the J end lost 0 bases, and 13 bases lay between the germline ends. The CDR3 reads CAWSAWDGDSGANVLTF. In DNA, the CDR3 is TGTGCCTGGAGTGCCTGGGACGGAGACTCTGGGGCCAACGTCCTGACTTTC.

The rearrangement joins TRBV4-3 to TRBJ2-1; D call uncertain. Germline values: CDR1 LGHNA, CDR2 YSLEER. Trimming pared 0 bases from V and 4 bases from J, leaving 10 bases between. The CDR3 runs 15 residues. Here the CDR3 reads CASSQDGVRYNEQFF. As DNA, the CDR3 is TGCGCCAGCAGCCAAGATGGTGTCAGGTACAATGAGCAGTTCTTC.

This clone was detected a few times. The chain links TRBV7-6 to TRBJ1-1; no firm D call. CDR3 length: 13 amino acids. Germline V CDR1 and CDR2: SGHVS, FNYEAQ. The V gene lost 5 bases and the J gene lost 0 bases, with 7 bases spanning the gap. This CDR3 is CASSADLNTEAFF. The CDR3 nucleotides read TGTGCCAGCAGCGCCGACCTGAACACTGAAGCTTTCTTT.

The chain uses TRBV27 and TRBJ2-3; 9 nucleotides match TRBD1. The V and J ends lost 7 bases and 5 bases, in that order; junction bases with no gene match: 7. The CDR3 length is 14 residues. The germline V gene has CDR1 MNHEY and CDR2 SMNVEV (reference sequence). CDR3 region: CASMRQGGEDTQYF. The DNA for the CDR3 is TGTGCCAGCATGCGACAGGGGGGTGAAGATACGCAGTATTTT.

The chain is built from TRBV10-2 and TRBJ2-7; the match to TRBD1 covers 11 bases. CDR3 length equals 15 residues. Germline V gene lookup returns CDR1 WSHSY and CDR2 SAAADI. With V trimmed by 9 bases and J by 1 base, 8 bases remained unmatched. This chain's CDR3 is CASGQGARSSYEQYF. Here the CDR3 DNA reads TGCGCCAGTGGACAGGGGGCGCGGTCGTCCTACGAGCAGTACTTC.

The CDR3 spells CASSLEDSYTGELFF. The DNA of the CDR3 is TGTGCCAGCAGCTTGGAGGACTCGTACACCGGGGAGCTGTTTTTT. The chain uses TRBV5-5 and TRBJ2-2; a weak D match, TRBD2 (5 bases). Trimming pared 0 bases from V and 3 bases from J, leaving 9 bases between. The length of the CDR3 is 15 residues. Germline V gene lookup returns CDR1 SGHKS and CDR2 YYEKEE (reference sequence).

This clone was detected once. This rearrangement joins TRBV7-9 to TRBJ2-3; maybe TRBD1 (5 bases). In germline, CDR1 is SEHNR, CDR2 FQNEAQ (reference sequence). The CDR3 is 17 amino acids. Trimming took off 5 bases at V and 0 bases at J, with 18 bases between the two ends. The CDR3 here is CASSPGMTASSTDTQYF. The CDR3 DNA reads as TGTGCCAGCAGCCCGGGCATGACAGCTTCAAGCACAGATACGCAGTATTTT.

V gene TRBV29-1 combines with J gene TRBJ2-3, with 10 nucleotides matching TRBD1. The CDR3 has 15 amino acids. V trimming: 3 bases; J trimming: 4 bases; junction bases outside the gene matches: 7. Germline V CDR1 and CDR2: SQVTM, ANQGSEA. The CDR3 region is CSVDKDRGEADTQYF. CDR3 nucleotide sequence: TGCAGCGTTGATAAGGACAGGGGGGAAGCAGATACGCAGTATTTT.

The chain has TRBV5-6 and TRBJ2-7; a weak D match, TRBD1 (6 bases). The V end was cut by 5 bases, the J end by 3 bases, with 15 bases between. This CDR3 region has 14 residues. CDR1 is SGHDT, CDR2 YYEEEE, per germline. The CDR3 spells CASSLQGINYEQYF. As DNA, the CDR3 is TGTGCCAGCAGTTTACAGGGTATTAACTACGAGCAGTACTTC.

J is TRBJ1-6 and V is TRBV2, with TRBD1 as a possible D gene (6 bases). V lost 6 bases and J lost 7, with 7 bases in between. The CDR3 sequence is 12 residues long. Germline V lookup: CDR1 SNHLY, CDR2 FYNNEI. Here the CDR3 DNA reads TGTGCCAGCAGACAGGGAAATTCACCCCTCCACTTT. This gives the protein CASRQGNSPLHF.

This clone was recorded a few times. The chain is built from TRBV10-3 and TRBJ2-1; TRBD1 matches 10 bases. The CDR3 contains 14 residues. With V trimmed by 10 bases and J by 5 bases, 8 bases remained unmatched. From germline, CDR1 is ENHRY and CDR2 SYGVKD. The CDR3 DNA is TGTGCCACCACCCGACAGGGGGCGGACAATGAGCAGTTCTTC. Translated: CATTRQGADNEQFF.

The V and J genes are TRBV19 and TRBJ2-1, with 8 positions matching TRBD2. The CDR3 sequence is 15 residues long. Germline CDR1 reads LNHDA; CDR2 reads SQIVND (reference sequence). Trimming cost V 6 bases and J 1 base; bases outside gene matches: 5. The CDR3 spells CASRPAGGSYNEQFF. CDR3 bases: TGTGCCAGTAGGCCCGCGGGGGGTTCCTACAATGAGCAGTTCTTC.

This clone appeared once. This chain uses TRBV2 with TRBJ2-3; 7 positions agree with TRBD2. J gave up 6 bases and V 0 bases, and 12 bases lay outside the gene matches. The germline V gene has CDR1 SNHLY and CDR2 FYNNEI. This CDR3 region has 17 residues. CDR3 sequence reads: CASSEARSSGLMDTQYF. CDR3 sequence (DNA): TGTGCCAGCAGTGAAGCGCGTTCTAGCGGATTAATGGATACGCAGTATTTT.

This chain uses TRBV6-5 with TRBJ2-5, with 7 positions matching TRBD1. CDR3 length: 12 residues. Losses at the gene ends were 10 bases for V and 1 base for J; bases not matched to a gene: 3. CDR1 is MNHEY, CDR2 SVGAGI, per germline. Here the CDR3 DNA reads TGTGCCACCGGACAGGCCCAAGAGACCCAGTACTTC. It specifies CATGQAQETQYF.

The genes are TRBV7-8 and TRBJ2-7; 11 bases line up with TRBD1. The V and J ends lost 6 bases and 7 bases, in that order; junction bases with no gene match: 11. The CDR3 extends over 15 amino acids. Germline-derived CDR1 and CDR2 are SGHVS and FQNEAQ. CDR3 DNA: TGTGCCAGCAGACCTAGGACAGGGGGCTTCAGTGAGCAGTACTTC. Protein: CASRPRTGGFSEQYF.

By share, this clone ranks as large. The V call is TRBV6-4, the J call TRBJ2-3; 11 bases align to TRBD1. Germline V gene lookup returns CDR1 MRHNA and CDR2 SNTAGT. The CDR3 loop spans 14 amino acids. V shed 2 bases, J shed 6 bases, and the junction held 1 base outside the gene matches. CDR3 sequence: CASSDGQGADTQYF. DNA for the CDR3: TGTGCCAGCAGTGACGGACAGGGGGCGGATACGCAGTATTTT.

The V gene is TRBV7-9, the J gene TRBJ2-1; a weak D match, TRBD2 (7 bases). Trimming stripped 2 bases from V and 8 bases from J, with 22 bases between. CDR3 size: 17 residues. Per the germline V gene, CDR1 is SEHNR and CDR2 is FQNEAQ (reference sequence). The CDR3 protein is CASSLHGRGPGGDEQFF. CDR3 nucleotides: TGTGCCAGCAGCTTACATGGGCGGGGGCCTGGCGGGGATGAGCAGTTCTTC.

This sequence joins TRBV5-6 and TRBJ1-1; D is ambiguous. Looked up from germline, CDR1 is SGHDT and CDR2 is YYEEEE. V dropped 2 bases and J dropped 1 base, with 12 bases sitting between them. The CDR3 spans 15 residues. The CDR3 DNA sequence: TGTGCCAGCAGCTTAAAAAAGGACTGGAACACTGAAGCTTTCTTT. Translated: CASSLKKDWNTEAFF.

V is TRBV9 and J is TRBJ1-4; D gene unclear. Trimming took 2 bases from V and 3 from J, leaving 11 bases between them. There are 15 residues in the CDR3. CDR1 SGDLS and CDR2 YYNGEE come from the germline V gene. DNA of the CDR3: TGTGCCAGCAGCGTTGGTCGGGGTTCTAATGAAAAACTGTTTTTT. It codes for CASSVGRGSNEKLFF.

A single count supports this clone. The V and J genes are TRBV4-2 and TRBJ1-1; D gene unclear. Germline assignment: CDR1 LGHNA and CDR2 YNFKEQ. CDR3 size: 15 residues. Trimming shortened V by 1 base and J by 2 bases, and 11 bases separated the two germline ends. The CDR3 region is CASSQGPGDNTEAFF. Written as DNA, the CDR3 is TGTGCCAGCAGCCAAGGGCCCGGGGATAACACTGAAGCTTTCTTT.

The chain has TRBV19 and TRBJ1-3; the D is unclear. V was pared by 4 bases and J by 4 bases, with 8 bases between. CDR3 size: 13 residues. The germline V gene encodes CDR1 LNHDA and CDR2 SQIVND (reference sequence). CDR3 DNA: TGTGCCAGTAGTACAGGAGGGGGAAACACCATATATTTT. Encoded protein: CASSTGGGNTIYF.

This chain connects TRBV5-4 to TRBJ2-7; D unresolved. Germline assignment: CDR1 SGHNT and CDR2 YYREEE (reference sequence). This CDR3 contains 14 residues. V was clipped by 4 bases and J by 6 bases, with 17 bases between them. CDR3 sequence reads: CASSPPGRETEQYF. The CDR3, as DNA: TGTGCCAGCAGCCCGCCGGGCAGAGAAACCGAGCAGTACTTC.

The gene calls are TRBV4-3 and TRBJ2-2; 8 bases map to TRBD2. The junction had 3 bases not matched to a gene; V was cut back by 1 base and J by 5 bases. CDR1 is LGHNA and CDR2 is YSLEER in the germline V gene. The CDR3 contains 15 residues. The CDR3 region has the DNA TGCGCCAGCAGCCAAGTAGCGGGGATTACCGGGGAGCTGTTTTTT. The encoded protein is CASSQVAGITGELFF.